The entry that follows covers one T cell receptor beta chain sequence. This sample is drawn from a study of cytomegalovirus exposure and HLA in healthy donors. Study summary: The roughly 130 validation repertoires were reported in a later analysis to have been generated on the same platform as the approximately 700 first-cohort repertoires.

Assay used: immunoSEQ multiplex PCR; TCRdb lists only in-frame clones, some missing. The sample lists approximately 240,000 clones; 80% to 95% were seen once. Trimming shortened V by 5 bases and J by 1 base, and 14 bases separated the two germline ends. The CDR3 covers 15 residues. CDR1 is MNHNS, CDR2 SASEGT, per germline. The sequence derives from a woman aged 18-35 years in good health and CMV-seronegative. Material: PBMCs. The V and J genes are TRBV6-1 and TRBJ1-1, with no clear D. The CDR3: CASSTLRVGNTEAFF. The CDR3 region has the DNA TGTGCCAGCAGTACCCTACGGGTGGGGAACACTGAAGCTTTCTTT.